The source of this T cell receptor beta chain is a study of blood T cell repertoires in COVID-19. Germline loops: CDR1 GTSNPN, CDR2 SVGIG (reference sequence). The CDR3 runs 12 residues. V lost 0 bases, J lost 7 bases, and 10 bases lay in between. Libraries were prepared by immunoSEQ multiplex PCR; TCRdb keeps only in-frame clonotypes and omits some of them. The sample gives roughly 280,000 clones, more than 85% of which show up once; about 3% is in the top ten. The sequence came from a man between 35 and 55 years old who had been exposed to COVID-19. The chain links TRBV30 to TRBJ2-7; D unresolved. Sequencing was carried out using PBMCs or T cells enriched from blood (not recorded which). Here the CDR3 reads CAWSVLQREQYF. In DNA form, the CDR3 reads TGTGCCTGGAGTGTACTTCAACGGGAGCAGTACTTC.